The 10 T cell receptor beta chains below come from one sample, sequenced in a study of vaccination effects on CD4 cells after COVID-19. These receptors' targets are unknown. Sequencing used immunoSEQ multiplex PCR; TCRdb keeps in-frame clones, though not all of them. Of some 69,000 clones listed, 65% to 85% are singletons. The ViraFEST assay expanded antigen-specific CD4+ T cells with viral peptide pools before sequencing. At the end of around eleven days of culture, CD4+ T cells were isolated. No vaccinee had earlier SARS-CoV-2 infection, and nucleocapsid antibodies were negative. The sequencing here drew on CD4+ T cells from PBMCs cultured with HCoV-NL63 spike peptides, taken before COVID-19 vaccination. These receptors all come from a human donor who received a COVID-19 vaccine.

J is TRBJ1-6 and V is TRBV6-5; a weak D match, TRBD1 (5 bases). The V and J ends lost 9 bases and 2 bases respectively, with 14 bases between them. Germline CDR1 and CDR2: MNHEY and SVGAGI. The CDR3 extends over 15 amino acids. DNA of the CDR3: TGTGCCAGTTCCAGGGAGTCCCCCTATAATTCACCCCTCCACTTT. This codes for CASSRESPYNSPLHF.

The rearrangement uses TRBV11-2 and TRBJ2-5, with 11 positions matching TRBD2. Unmatched junction bases numbered 10, after V lost 5 bases and J lost 2 bases. The CDR3 length is 17 residues. Per germline, CDR1 SGHAT and CDR2 FQNNGV. CDR3 DNA: TGTGCCAGCAGCGTAAAACTAGGGACTAGCGGTCAAGAGACCCAGTACTTC. This encodes CASSVKLGTSGQETQYF.

Only a few counts were recorded for this clone. V usage is TRBV7-9 and J usage is TRBJ1-3; D not certain. Trimming left V 5 bases short and J 2 bases short, with 1 base between. The V gene's germline CDR1 is SEHNR and CDR2 FQNEAQ (reference sequence). The CDR3 is 11 residues long. The CDR3, as DNA: TGTGCCAGCAGCACTGGAAACACCATATATTTT. Encoded protein: CASSTGNTIYF.

The gene calls are TRBV28 and TRBJ2-2; weak D call: TRBD1 (5 bases). The ends were cut back, 7 bases at V and 2 bases at J, with 8 bases in the middle. The germline CDR1 and CDR2 sequences are MDHEN and SYDVKM. CDR3 length: 13 amino acids. The CDR3 loop is CASNGANTGELFF. In nucleotides, the CDR3 is TGTGCCAGCAATGGGGCCAACACCGGGGAGCTGTTTTTT.

The chain carries TRBV12-3 or TRBV12-4 and TRBJ1-3, with TRBD1 matching 7 bases. The CDR3 covers 13 residues. The V and J ends lost 8 bases and 0 bases, in that order; junction bases with no gene match: 1. The CDR3 loop is CASRTGSGNTIYF. Here the CDR3 DNA reads TGTGCCAGCCGGACAGGCTCTGGAAACACCATATATTTT.

The rearrangement uses TRBV6-7 and TRBJ2-7; D might be TRBD1 or TRBD2, each matching 5 bases. TRBV6-7 is assigned to the ORF class and has an uncertain function. V was cut by 10 bases and J by 0 bases, with 13 bases left in between. CDR3 length: 13 amino acids. This CDR3 reads CATTGRSSYEQYV. CDR3 DNA sequence: TGTGCCACAACGGGACGGTCCTCCTACGAGCAGTACGTC.

The chain joins TRBV5-1 to TRBJ2-5; D unresolved. The CDR3 length is 14 residues. Germline loops: CDR1 SGHRS, CDR2 YFSETQ. The germline V and J ends were trimmed by 3 bases and 0 bases, with 9 bases remaining between them. The CDR3, as DNA: TGCGCCAGCAGCTCCCATGGCGACCAAGAGACCCAGTACTTC. It specifies CASSSHGDQETQYF.

The rearrangement joins TRBV10-3 to TRBJ1-2; no definite D call. The V end lost 0 bases, the J end lost 4 bases, and 9 bases lay between the germline ends. The CDR3 totals 14 residues. Germline-derived CDR1 and CDR2 are ENHRY and SYGVKD. CDR3 amino acids: CAISESLSPYGYTF. The CDR3 nucleotides read TGTGCCATCAGTGAGTCCCTTAGTCCCTATGGCTACACCTTC.

The chain recombines TRBV10-2 with TRBJ2-2; D is undetermined. CDR3 size: 16 residues. Between the trimmed V and J ends, which lost 7 bases and 2 bases, there was a span of 17 bases. Germline V CDR1 and CDR2: WSHSY, SAAADI. CDR3 sequence (DNA): TGCGCCAGCACCGAAAGGGCAGGACCTAACACCGGGGAGCTGTTTTTT. It encodes CASTERAGPNTGELFF.

The sample holds a few counts of this clone. The CDR3 loop reads CASSYTSVYNEQFF. DNA for the CDR3: TGTGCCAGCAGCTATACTAGTGTCTACAATGAGCAGTTCTTC. The chain uses TRBV11-2 and TRBJ2-1, with D possibly matching TRBD2 (5 bases). This CDR3 has 14 residues. The ends were cut back, 4 bases at V and 3 bases at J, with 10 bases in the middle. The germline CDR1 and CDR2 sequences are SGHAT and FQNNGV.